This T cell receptor (beta chain) appears in the sequencing data of a study of shared clonotypes between healthy human individuals. This clone has just one count. Assay: immunoSEQ multiplex PCR; the TCRdb copy retains only in-frame clones and omits some. The table includes about 480,000 clones, roughly 79% detected once. The CDR3 is made up of 17 amino acids. Germline assignment: CDR1 SGHTA and CDR2 FQGNSA. The V end lost 2 bases, the J end lost 2 bases, and 16 bases lay between the germline ends. The chain combines TRBV7-2 with TRBJ1-5; D gene unclear. The sample taken for sequencing was PBMCs. The TCR was taken from a woman between 40 and 50 years old in good health. Some clones in this sample may be carry-over from other donors' samples. CDR3 bases: TGTGCCAGCAGCTTACGCGGCGGTGGTTGGGGCAATCAGCCCCAGCATTTT. As protein: CASSLRGGGWGNQPQHF.